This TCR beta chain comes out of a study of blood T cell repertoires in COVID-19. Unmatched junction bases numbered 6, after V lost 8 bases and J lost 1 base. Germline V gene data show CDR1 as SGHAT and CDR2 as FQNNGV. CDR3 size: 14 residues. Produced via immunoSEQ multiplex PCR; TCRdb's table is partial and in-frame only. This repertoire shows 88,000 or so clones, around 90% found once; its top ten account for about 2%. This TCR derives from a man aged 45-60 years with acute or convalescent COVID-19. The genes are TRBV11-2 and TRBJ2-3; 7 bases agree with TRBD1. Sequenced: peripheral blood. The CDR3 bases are TGTGCCAGCGGCCCCACAGGGGGCACAGATACGCAGTATTTT. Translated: CASGPTGGTDTQYF.